Listed here are 29 T cell receptor beta chains from one sample, sequenced in a study of blood T cell repertoires in COVID-19. Repertoires were generated with immunoSEQ multiplex PCR, while TCRdb's copy carries only in-frame clones and drops some. The data show over 200,000 clones, about 90% seen once. Input material: peripheral blood. The receptors were gathered from a man between 35 and 55 years old with active or convalescent COVID-19.

V and J are TRBV5-1 and TRBJ2-5, with a possible D match to TRBD2 (5 bases). This CDR3 is built from 14 residues. Between the trimmed V and J ends, which lost 4 bases and 2 bases, there was a span of 12 bases. In germline, CDR1 is SGHRS, CDR2 YFSETQ. The CDR3 DNA reads as TGCGCCAGCAGCATGGACCCGGGGCAAGAGACCCAGTACTTC. This codes for CASSMDPGQETQYF.

This CDR3 reads CASTPDRGQTGELFF. As DNA, the CDR3 is TGTGCCAGTACCCCGGACAGGGGGCAGACCGGGGAGCTGTTTTTT. The V call is TRBV19, the J call TRBJ2-2, with 11 bases identical to TRBD1. J gave up 5 bases and V 7 bases, and 6 bases lay outside the gene matches. The CDR3 extends over 15 amino acids. CDR1 LNHDA and CDR2 SQIVND come from the germline V gene (reference sequence).

This rearrangement joins TRBV9 to TRBJ2-2; perhaps TRBD1 as D (7 bases). The CDR3 has 15 amino acids. Trimming took 1 base from V and 7 from J, leaving 14 bases between them. Germline lookup yields CDR1 SGDLS and CDR2 YYNGEE. The CDR3 reads CASSVRRGQDGELFF. CDR3 bases: TGTGCCAGCAGCGTAAGGAGGGGGCAGGACGGGGAGCTGTTTTTT.

The V call is TRBV5-1, the J call TRBJ2-7; 11 bases line up with TRBD1. Unmatched junction bases numbered 2, after V lost 1 base and J lost 5 bases. This CDR3 is 14 amino acids long. Germline V CDR1 and CDR2: SGHRS, YFSETQ. CDR3 DNA: TGCGCCAGCAGCTTGTCGGGACAGGGGGACGAGCAGTACTTC. This translates into CASSLSGQGDEQYF.

J is TRBJ1-4 and V is TRBV14; D gene unclear. CDR1 is SGHDN, CDR2 FVKESK, per germline. Trimming left V 3 bases short and J 8 bases short, with 4 bases between. The CDR3 runs to 11 residues. The CDR3 sequence is CASSHREKLFF. The CDR3 DNA is TGTGCCAGCAGCCATAGAGAAAAACTGTTTTTT.

The chain recombines TRBV29-1 with TRBJ2-7, with 11 bases matching TRBD1. Losses at the gene ends were 7 bases for V and 7 bases for J; bases not matched to a gene: 12. Germline lookup yields CDR1 SQVTM and CDR2 ANQGSEA. The CDR3 extends over 14 amino acids. The CDR3 sequence: CSAQRTGGLKEQYF. The CDR3 bases are TGCAGCGCCCAAAGGACAGGGGGCCTTAAAGAGCAGTACTTC.

This chain connects TRBV6-5 to TRBJ2-7, with TRBD1 identical over 7 bases. The CDR3 is made up of 14 amino acids. Germline V gives CDR1 MNHEY, CDR2 SVGAGI. The V segment lost 6 bases and the J segment 5 bases; nucleotides outside the gene matches: 10. Written as DNA, the CDR3 is TGTGCCAGCAGAGGGGGACAGATCGTCCACGAGCAGTACTTC. Translation gives CASRGGQIVHEQYF.

The genes are TRBV7-9 and TRBJ1-6, with D maybe TRBD1 (6 bases). Germline V gene sequence: CDR1 SEHNR, CDR2 FQNEAQ (reference sequence). The CDR3 is 13 amino acids. The germline V and J ends were trimmed by 7 bases and 7 bases, with 11 bases remaining between them. This CDR3 is CASTEQGNSPLHF. CDR3 DNA: TGTGCCAGCACCGAGCAGGGGAATTCACCCCTCCACTTT.

The chain uses TRBV29-1 and TRBJ1-2, with D unclear. This CDR3 is built from 13 residues. Looked up from germline, CDR1 is SQVTM and CDR2 is ANQGSEA. V lost 3 bases, J lost 6 bases, and 14 bases lay in between. The CDR3 loop is CSVEITGDNGYTF. The CDR3, as DNA: TGCAGCGTTGAGATAACTGGAGATAATGGCTACACCTTC.

The gene calls are TRBV5-4 and TRBJ2-5; 8 bases match TRBD2. The CDR3 runs to 17 residues. CDR1 is SGHNT and CDR2 is YYREEE in the germline V gene (reference sequence). V trimming: 3 bases; J trimming: 1 base; junction bases outside the gene matches: 11. The CDR3 loop reads CASSYVAGGIFQETQYF. CDR3 DNA sequence: TGTGCCAGCAGCTACGTGGCGGGGGGAATCTTCCAAGAGACCCAGTACTTC.

The chain joins TRBV14 to TRBJ1-1; no definite D call. Germline values: CDR1 SGHDN, CDR2 FVKESK. V gave up 4 bases and J gave up 0 bases, with 9 bases separating them. The CDR3 contains 14 residues. The CDR3 bases are TGTGCCAGCAGCCCCCCTTACATGAACACTGAAGCTTTCTTT. Translated: CASSPPYMNTEAFF.

This chain joins TRBV28 and TRBJ1-4, with 8 positions matching TRBD1. Germline lookup yields CDR1 MDHEN and CDR2 SYDVKM. CDR3 length equals 15 residues. The V and J ends lost 5 bases and 8 bases, in that order; junction bases with no gene match: 10. CDR3 sequence: CASSTQGELTEKLFF. The DNA of the CDR3 is TGTGCCAGCAGTACACAGGGGGAATTGACCGAAAAACTGTTTTTT.

The chain couples TRBV3-1 (or the pseudogene TRBV3-2) to TRBJ1-1, with D uncertain. Deletions cut 4 bases from V and 4 bases from J, with 16 bases between. Germline loops: CDR1 LGHDT, CDR2 YNNKEL (reference sequence). The length of the CDR3 is 15 residues. This chain's CDR3 is CASSRLRTGVTEAFF. The CDR3 DNA follows: TGTGCCAGCAGCCGTCTTAGGACGGGAGTCACTGAAGCTTTCTTT.

The rearrangement joins TRBV7-2 to TRBJ1-2; D remains ambiguous. The CDR3 is made up of 15 amino acids. The germline CDR1 and CDR2 sequences are SGHTA and FQGNSA. Trimming stripped 5 bases from V and 1 base from J, with 14 bases between. CDR3 sequence reads: CASSPQSVSNYGYTF. The CDR3 DNA reads TGTGCCAGCAGCCCCCAGAGCGTCAGTAACTATGGCTACACCTTC. The full variable domain, completed using reference TRBV7-2 and TRBJ1-2, is GAGVSQSPSNKVTEKGKDVELRCDPISGHTALYWYRQSLGQGLEFLIYFQGNSAPDKSGLPSDRFSAERTGGSVSTLTIQRTQQEDSAVYLCASSPQSVSNYGYTFGSGTRLTVV.

This chain joins TRBV28 and TRBJ1-3; TRBD1 agrees at 7 bases. Germline trimming cut 8 bases from V and 6 bases from J; bases unmatched to any gene: 7. The CDR3 runs to 13 residues. Germline assignment: CDR1 MDHEN and CDR2 SYDVKM. Here the CDR3 DNA reads TGTGCCAGCTCCCAGGGGGACAAAAACACCATATATTTT. Its protein is CASSQGDKNTIYF.

V usage is TRBV7-3 and J usage is TRBJ1-2; a weak D match, TRBD1 (6 bases). CDR3 length: 14 amino acids. V lost 2 bases, J lost 7 bases, and 14 bases lay in between. Germline V gene sequence: CDR1 SGHTA, CDR2 FQGTGA. CDR3 bases: TGTGCCAGCAGCTTATCCCCAGGGGCAGGTGGCTACACCTTC. Amino acid sequence: CASSLSPGAGGYTF.

V is TRBV27 and J is TRBJ1-2; 8 nucleotides line up with TRBD1. The CDR3 is 13 amino acids. Trimming removed 5 bases from V and 4 bases from J; junction bases left unmatched: 3. The germline V gene encodes CDR1 MNHEY and CDR2 SMNVEV (reference sequence). In DNA form, the CDR3 reads TGTGCCAGCAGTACCAGGGGGCTCTATGGCTACACCTTC. It is translated as CASSTRGLYGYTF.

The chain carries TRBV18 and TRBJ2-7, with 7 bases identical to TRBD2. Trimming removed 4 bases from V and 1 base from J; junction bases left unmatched: 7. This CDR3 comprises 15 residues. Germline loops: CDR1 KGHSH, CDR2 LQKENI. CDR3 sequence: CASSRGGSASYEQYF. In DNA, the CDR3 is TGTGCCAGCTCACGGGGGGGATCGGCTTCCTACGAGCAGTACTTC.

This chain uses TRBV28 with TRBJ2-7; D unclear. V dropped 3 bases and J dropped 3 bases, with 18 bases sitting between them. The CDR3 runs 16 residues. Germline CDR1 is MDHEN and CDR2 is SYDVKM. CDR3 coding DNA: TGTGCCAGCAGTTTGGGTCCACTGGCGGCTCTCTACGAGCAGTACTTC. Its protein product is CASSLGPLAALYEQYF. The full variable domain, with the rest looked up from reference TRBV28 and TRBJ2-7, is DVKVTQSSRYLVKRTGEKVFLECVQDMDHENMFWYRQDPGLGLRLIYFSYDVKMKEKGDIPEGYSVSREKKERFSLILESASTNQTSMYLCASSLGPLAALYEQYFGPGTRLTVT.

Comment on this clone: Other DNA sequences in the same sample also yield this CDR3. V usage is TRBV7-2 and J usage is TRBJ1-2, with 8 bases identical to TRBD1. The CDR3 extends over 15 amino acids. The V segment lost 2 bases and the J segment 5 bases; nucleotides outside the gene matches: 7. Germline assignment: CDR1 SGHTA and CDR2 FQGNSA. The CDR3 here is CASSLSGTGLYGYTF. CDR3 in DNA: TGTGCCAGCAGCTTATCGGGGACAGGCCTTTATGGCTACACCTTC.

The chain links TRBV9 to TRBJ1-1; D remains unclear. The germline gives CDR1 SGDLS, CDR2 YYNGEE. The CDR3 length is 14 residues. Deletions cut 1 base from V and 3 bases from J, with 10 bases between. The CDR3 sequence is CASSVRWGDTEAFF. The DNA for the CDR3 is TGTGCCAGCAGCGTAAGGTGGGGAGACACTGAAGCTTTCTTT.

This chain links TRBV5-4 with TRBJ1-6; possibly TRBD1 for D (6 bases). Germline CDR1 is SGHNT and CDR2 is YYREEE (reference sequence). V was clipped by 4 bases and J by 6 bases, with 11 bases between them. The CDR3 extends over 14 amino acids. Here the CDR3 DNA reads TGTGCCAGCAGCCCTCGGACAGTTAATTCACCCCTCCACTTT. Residues: CASSPRTVNSPLHF. The variable domain in full, completed from reference TRBV5-4 and TRBJ1-6, reads ETGVTQSPTHLIKTRGQQVTLRCSSQSGHNTVSWYQQALGQGPQFIFQYYREEENGRGNFPPRFSGLQFPNYSSELNVNALELDDSALYLCASSPRTVNSPLHFGNGTRLTVT.

The chain links TRBV7-6 to TRBJ2-5, with D maybe TRBD1 (6 bases). Germline assignment: CDR1 SGHVS and CDR2 FNYEAQ. V lost 2 bases to trimming and J lost 5 bases, with 12 bases between them. The CDR3 covers 14 residues. CDR3 protein: CASSLWGPQETQYF. Here the CDR3 DNA reads TGTGCCAGCAGCTTATGGGGGCCTCAGGAGACCCAGTACTTC.

The chain joins TRBV4-1 to TRBJ1-3; 9 bases agree with TRBD1. Losses at the gene ends were 4 bases for V and 2 bases for J; bases not matched to a gene: 3. Germline V gene lookup returns CDR1 MGHRA and CDR2 YSYEKL. CDR3 length: 15 amino acids. CDR3 nucleotides: TGCGCCAGCAGCCCGGGACAGGGTACTGGAAACACCATATATTTT. Translated, it gives CASSPGQGTGNTIYF.

The sample holds one count of this clone. The genes are TRBV28 and TRBJ1-1, with 7 bases matching TRBD1. The CDR3 totals 15 residues. V gave up 8 bases and J gave up 2 bases; unmatched junction bases: 11. Per the germline V gene, CDR1 is MDHEN and CDR2 is SYDVKM. CDR3 protein: CASRTYRGINTEAFF. CDR3 sequence (DNA): TGTGCCAGCCGCACCTACAGGGGCATTAACACTGAAGCTTTCTTT.

The V gene is TRBV3-1 (or the pseudogene TRBV3-2), the J gene TRBJ1-3; 10 bases fit TRBD1. The CDR3 has 15 residues. Per the germline V gene, CDR1 is LGHDT and CDR2 is YNNKEL (reference sequence). The trim removed 2 bases at V and 4 bases at J, leaving 2 bases unmatched. CDR3 sequence: CASSQLGQGGNTIYF. The CDR3 DNA reads TGTGCCAGCAGCCAACTGGGACAGGGGGGAAACACCATATATTTT.

The chain couples TRBV15 to TRBJ2-7; D perhaps matches TRBD2 (5 bases). CDR3 length: 12 residues. Per germline, CDR1 LNHNV and CDR2 YYDKDF (reference sequence). V was shortened by 8 bases and J by 3 bases, with 11 bases between the two germline ends. CDR3 DNA: TGTGCCACCTCCCGGGATTACTACGAGCAGTACTTC. It encodes CATSRDYYEQYF.

The V gene is TRBV9, the J gene TRBJ2-1; 9 bases fit TRBD1. Germline CDR1 reads SGDLS; CDR2 reads YYNGEE. The CDR3 extends over 16 amino acids. J gave up 6 bases and V 3 bases, and 10 bases lay outside the gene matches. CDR3 region: CASSANRDRVSNEQFF. DNA for the CDR3: TGTGCCAGCAGCGCAAACCGGGACAGGGTGTCCAATGAGCAGTTCTTC. Complete variable domain (other parts from reference TRBV9 and TRBJ2-1): DSGVTQTPKHLITATGQRVTLRCSPRSGDLSVYWYQQSLDQGLQFLIQYYNGEERAKGNILERFSAQQFPDLHSELNLSSLELGDSALYFCASSANRDRVSNEQFFGPGTRLTVL.

The rearrangement uses TRBV19 and TRBJ2-6; no firm D call. The V end was cut by 3 bases, the J end by 2 bases, with 11 bases between. CDR3 length equals 16 residues. Germline loops: CDR1 LNHDA, CDR2 SQIVND (reference sequence). DNA of the CDR3: TGTGCCAGTAGTATTCAGTCCGTTCCTGGGGCCAACGTCCTGACTTTC. As protein: CASSIQSVPGANVLTF.